Listed below are T cell receptor beta chains from one sample, sequenced in a study of STAT3 mutations in large granular lymphocyte leukemia. Using immunoSEQ multiplex PCR, the repertoire was profiled, and TCRdb retains in-frame clones only, with some absent. The sample lists under 35,000 clones, more than 75% occurring once. Sequencing was done on a sample of peripheral blood mononuclear cells. These receptors came from a man aged 55 to 69 with T-cell large granular lymphocyte leukemia. Some clones in this sample may be carry-over from other donors' samples. CDR3s leave out the opening cysteine and the closing phenylalanine or tryptophan. Some rows have no size entry. The others give once, few or many, or a class for an expanded clone.

CDR3,V,J,size
ASSRPGGVADTQY,TRBV5-4,TRBJ2-3,once
ASSLGTWWREGGDTQY,TRBV7-9,TRBJ2-3,NA
ASSLDTDTQY,TRBV5-4,TRBJ2-3,NA
ASSLQGAAAQGTQY,TRBV5-1,TRBJ2-3,NA
ASSLRHSGANVLT,TRBV5-6,TRBJ2-6,NA
ATSRARRGLADLSYEQY,TRBV15,TRBJ2-7,NA
ASSYSVGRSYEQY,TRBV6-5,TRBJ2-7,NA
ASSKGGAF,TRBV6-6,TRBJ1-1,NA
AISGRGYEQY,TRBV10-3,TRBJ2-7,NA
ASSLGGESSYEQY,TRBV5-1,TRBJ2-7,once
ASSWRDGAYEQY,TRBV5-1,TRBJ2-7,few